The clone carrying this TCR beta chain was counted a few times. This specimen belongs to a study of T cells in Graves' hyperthyroidism and ophthalmopathy. The CDR3 is made up of 16 amino acids. V was pared by 3 bases and J by 1 base, with 13 bases between. Germline loops: CDR1 LNHDA, CDR2 SQIVND (reference sequence). RNA transcripts gave rise to amplified TCR beta CDR3 regions. HTBI primers were employed in a first-round RT-PCR of the TCR CDR3. TCRdb reprocessed the multiplex PCR reads with MiXCR, giving one entry per CDR3 protein. The sample includes roughly 600,000 distinct CDR3 sequences, 14% seen only once; the top ten take roughly an eighth.

The receptor was isolated from a woman aged 45-65 years with Graves' ophthalmopathy. Source material: blood. The chain links TRBV19 to TRBJ1-3, with D possibly matching TRBD1 (5 bases). In DNA, the CDR3 is TGTGCCAGTAGTATGAGACAAACAGGATCTGGAAACACCATATATTTT. It translates to CASSMRQTGSGNTIYF.